In its sample, the clone carrying this TCR beta chain was seen a few times. Its target is unknown. In germline, CDR1 is MNHEY, CDR2 SVGAGI. Trimming removed 2 bases from V and 1 base from J, with 13 bases in between. This CDR3 has 16 amino acids. The memory fraction was CD4+CD45RO+CD25- cells. Full-length variable regions came from constant-region reverse primers plus semi-nested Nested Universal Primer A PCR. TCRdb called the 5' RACE reads again in MiXCR, with one record for every CDR3 protein. Here the sample spans tens of thousands of distinct CDR3 sequences, more than 25% being singletons. Broader study findings: The TCR gene usage of tumor memory CD4+ T cells clustered together with blood and lymph node memory CD4+ cells and with lymph node naive CD4+ cells. Greatest tumor Treg TCR overlap was with tumor naive CD4+ cells.

Sequenced material: tumor-infiltrating memory CD4+ T cells sorted from the breast tumor. Subset reported: memory CD4+ T cells, CD4+CD45RO+CD25-. The receptor was derived from a female donor with breast cancer. The V and J genes are TRBV6-5 and TRBJ2-3; unclear D gene. CDR3 DNA: TGTGCCAGCAGTTACAATCCCAGACGGGGCACAGATACGCAGTATTTT. As protein: CASSYNPRRGTDTQYF.